This T cell receptor beta chain was obtained from a study of beta chain features in type 1 diabetes. Concerning this clone itself: As yet, its antigen is unknown.

Of the isolated RNA, all was reverse transcribed, and so the sequenced material was expressed TCRB transcripts. Here immunoSEQ multiplex PCR was the method, and the copy in TCRdb shows in-frame clones only, minus some. This table holds about 230,000 clones, more than 15% found once. Findings and limits, study-wide: The VDJ junctions of type 1 diabetes patients carried fewer insertions and more deletions. Moderately but significantly shorter TCRB CDR3s were found in Type 1 diabetes patients in all four CD4+ subsets. It was among patients, rather than healthy donors, that naive, central memory and Treg TCRB repertoires appeared more similar. For patients and controls alike, PCR might favor shorter templates to the same degree.

Using CD45RO/CCR7/CD25/CD127/CD95/CD27, CD4+ naive, central memory, regulatory and stem cell-like memory cells were sorted. The junction had 6 bases not matched to a gene; V was cut back by 0 bases and J by 6 bases. Germline values: CDR1 MGHRA, CDR2 YSYEKL. This CDR3 is 17 amino acids long. Sequences were obtained from naive CD4+ T cells from blood. The chain employs TRBV4-1 and TRBJ2-1; 12 nucleotides agree with TRBD2. This clonotype was sampled from a man aged 25 to 40 with type 1 diabetes. CDR3 in amino acids: CASSQDRTSGTGNEQFF. The CDR3 DNA follows: TGCGCCAGCAGCCAAGACAGGACTAGCGGGACTGGCAATGAGCAGTTCTTC.